This T cell receptor (beta chain) was found in a study of cytomegalovirus exposure and HLA in healthy donors. Primers included in the PCR were 60 Vbeta and 13 Jbeta primers. TCRdb's copy holds only in-frame clones and misses some; the assay was immunoSEQ multiplex PCR. The sample holds around 58,000 clones, 60% to 80% seen once. The length of the CDR3 is 14 residues. Germline lookup yields CDR1 SGHTA and CDR2 FQGTGA. V was cut by 3 bases and J by 3 bases, with 10 bases left in between. About this clone itself: Its antigen is unidentified.

Study conclusions and caveats: Further analysis, carried out later, found HLA-associated TCR beta chains more clonally expanded than equally common other chains. The authors enumerated around 150 TCR beta chains as linked to cytomegalovirus. Later analysis showed most CMV-associated TCR beta chains appearing HLA-restricted.

Specimen: PBMCs. The sequence came from a female donor in good health and CMV-seronegative. The chain combines TRBV7-3 with TRBJ2-3, with TRBD1 as a possible D gene (5 bases). Here the CDR3 DNA reads TGTGCCAGCAGCTTGGGCAGGGAAACAGATACGCAGTATTTT. Amino acid sequence: CASSLGRETDTQYF.